The 27 T cell receptor beta chains reported below all come from one sample, sequenced in a study of blood T cell repertoires in COVID-19. Sequencing used immunoSEQ multiplex PCR; TCRdb keeps in-frame clones, though not all of them. The sample consists of hundreds of thousands of clones, about four fifths of them appearing once. Source material: PBMCs or T cells enriched from blood (not recorded which). These receptors came from a middle-aged woman who had been exposed to COVID-19.

V and J are TRBV4-3 and TRBJ1-1; D not resolved. The CDR3 is made up of 13 amino acids. Germline CDR1 and CDR2: LGHNA and YSLEER. V shed 0 bases and J shed 0 bases, with 2 bases lying between them. The CDR3 DNA reads TGCGCCAGCAGCCAAGATATGAACACTGAAGCTTTCTTT. Protein sequence: CASSQDMNTEAFF.

The rearrangement uses TRBV18 and TRBJ2-2; 8 bases map to TRBD1. Trimming removed 5 bases from V and 4 bases from J; junction bases left unmatched: 9. The length of the CDR3 is 16 residues. The germline V gene encodes CDR1 KGHSH and CDR2 LQKENI. The CDR3 region is CASSSRQGSLTGELFF. CDR3 coding DNA: TGTGCCAGCTCATCCCGACAGGGGTCCCTCACCGGGGAGCTGTTTTTT.

This sequence joins TRBV7-2 and TRBJ1-4; 8 bases are a match to TRBD1. Per germline, CDR1 SGHTA and CDR2 FQGNSA. V trimming: 5 bases; J trimming: 6 bases; junction bases outside the gene matches: 5. This CDR3 comprises 14 residues. Written as DNA, the CDR3 is TGTGCCAGCAGCCCACAGGGGGGTGATGAAAAACTGTTTTTT. This translates into CASSPQGGDEKLFF. Full variable domain (rest looked up from reference TRBV7-2 and TRBJ1-4): GAGVSQSPSNKVTEKGKDVELRCDPISGHTALYWYRQSLGQGLEFLIYFQGNSAPDKSGLPSDRFSAERTGGSVSTLTIQRTQQEDSAVYLCASSPQGGDEKLFFGSGTQLSVL.

The J gene is TRBJ1-1, the V gene TRBV3-1 (or the pseudogene TRBV3-2), with D hard to call. The CDR3 has 13 amino acids. V lost 5 bases, J lost 7 bases, and 14 bases lay in between. Germline CDR1 and CDR2: LGHDT and YNNKEL (reference sequence). The CDR3 nucleotides are TGTGCCAGCAGCTTCAGCGGGGTAAATGAAGCTTTCTTT. It codes for CASSFSGVNEAFF.

The rearrangement links TRBV5-4 to TRBJ1-1, with 8 bases matching TRBD1. CDR1 and CDR2 (germline): SGHNT, YYREEE (reference sequence). This CDR3 is built from 14 residues. After removal of 3 bases from V and 1 base from J, the junction contained 2 bases not matched to a gene. CDR3 loop: CASSSRGPNTEAFF. As DNA, the CDR3 is TGTGCCAGCAGCTCCAGGGGGCCGAACACTGAAGCTTTCTTT.

The gene calls are TRBV3-1 (or the pseudogene TRBV3-2) and TRBJ1-2; 9 nucleotides align to TRBD1. Germline V gene data show CDR1 as LGHDT and CDR2 as YNNKEL (reference sequence). The CDR3 runs 14 residues. Trimming cost V 7 bases and J 5 bases; bases outside gene matches: 8. DNA of the CDR3: TGTGCCAGCACCCCGGTGGGACAGGGTTATGGCTACACCTTC. Amino acid sequence: CASTPVGQGYGYTF.

The CDR3 nucleotides are TGTGCCAGCAGCTTAGCTGAGGACACTGAAGCTTTCTTT. Its protein is CASSLAEDTEAFF. V and J are TRBV7-2 and TRBJ1-1; D remains unclear. Germline loops: CDR1 SGHTA, CDR2 FQGNSA. CDR3 size: 13 residues. V dropped 0 bases and J dropped 3 bases, with 5 bases sitting between them.

The rearrangement links TRBV4-2 to TRBJ1-5; D unresolved. There are 15 residues in the CDR3. Germline V gene data show CDR1 as LGHNA and CDR2 as YNFKEQ. Trimming removed 0 bases at V and 2 bases at J, with 8 bases between. In DNA form, the CDR3 reads TGTGCCAGCAGCCAAGATATCACGGGCAATCAGCCCCAGCATTTT. Amino acids: CASSQDITGNQPQHF.

The chain employs TRBV15 and TRBJ2-5; D perhaps matches TRBD2 (5 bases). The germline CDR1 and CDR2 sequences are LNHNV and YYDKDF (reference sequence). With 1 base removed from V and 1 base from J, the gap between germline ends came to 16 bases. This CDR3 is 17 amino acids long. CDR3 DNA: TGTGCCACCAGCAGAGGGGGTCTAGCAACCGGCCAAGAGACCCAGTACTTC. It yields the protein CATSRGGLATGQETQYF.

The V and J genes are TRBV24-1 and TRBJ2-3, with D hard to call. CDR3 size: 13 residues. V was clipped by 3 bases and J by 6 bases, with 9 bases between them. The V gene's germline CDR1 is KGHDR and CDR2 SFDVKD. CDR3 DNA: TGTGCCACCAGTGATGGAGCGCGGGATACGCAGTATTTT. Protein product: CATSDGARDTQYF.

This chain connects TRBV5-5 to TRBJ2-7, with D perhaps TRBD2 (6 bases). The CDR3 consists of 15 residues. Germline V CDR1 and CDR2: SGHKS, YYEKEE (reference sequence). V lost 0 bases and J 3 bases, leaving 13 bases between the germline ends. The CDR3 DNA reads TGTGCCAGCAGCTTGGGGGGCGGGATCTACTACGAGCAGTACTTC. It translates to CASSLGGGIYYEQYF.

This chain links TRBV7-9 with TRBJ2-3; 11 bases agree with TRBD2. The germline CDR1 and CDR2 sequences are SEHNR and FQNEAQ (reference sequence). Trimming took 4 bases from V and 3 from J; bases not matched to a gene: 3. The CDR3 length is 15 residues. The CDR3 protein is CASSSTSGETDTQYF. For the CDR3, the DNA is TGTGCCAGCAGCTCGACTAGCGGGGAAACAGATACGCAGTATTTT.

The chain is built from TRBV19 and TRBJ2-5; tentatively, D is TRBD1 (5 bases). The CDR3 is 15 amino acids. Germline lookup yields CDR1 LNHDA and CDR2 SQIVND (reference sequence). V lost 8 bases to trimming and J lost 2 bases, with 18 bases between them. CDR3 in DNA: TGTGCCAGTGCCTCGGGCCAGGGCATTCAAGAGACCCAGTACTTC. Translating gives CASASGQGIQETQYF. The variable domain in full, with the rest retrieved from reference TRBV19 and TRBJ2-5, is DGGITQSPKYLFRKEGQNVTLSCEQNLNHDAMYWYRQDPGQGLRLIYYSQIVNDFQKGDIAEGYSVSREKKESFPLTVTSAQKNPTAFYLCASASGQGIQETQYFGPGTRLLVL.

This clone is a singleton in its sample. This chain uses TRBV5-1 with TRBJ1-3, with D tentatively TRBD1 (5 bases). Trimming stripped 5 bases from V and 4 bases from J, with 13 bases between. Germline lookup yields CDR1 SGHRS and CDR2 YFSETQ. This CDR3 spans 14 amino acids. The CDR3 loop reads CASSSGGVGNTIYF. DNA of the CDR3: TGCGCCAGCAGTTCCGGGGGGGTAGGAAACACCATATATTTT.

The chain employs TRBV7-9 and TRBJ1-2; D gene ambiguous. V was shortened by 5 bases and J by 0 bases, with 19 bases between the two germline ends. This CDR3 is built from 17 residues. Germline lookup yields CDR1 SEHNR and CDR2 FQNEAQ (reference sequence). CDR3 DNA: TGTGCCAGCAGCCCGTCCATCGGGGTCAGCGCTAACTATGGCTACACCTTC. Residues: CASSPSIGVSANYGYTF.

V usage is TRBV6-6 and J usage is TRBJ1-5, with TRBD1 identical over 8 bases. V lost 6 bases and J lost 3; bases outside the gene matches: 4. The CDR3 is 14 amino acids. Germline loops: CDR1 MNHNY, CDR2 SVGAGI (reference sequence). The CDR3 nucleotides are TGTGCCAGCAGATCGGGACAGGTCAATCAGCCCCAGCATTTT. Its protein product is CASRSGQVNQPQHF.

The chain is built from TRBV9 and TRBJ2-1; D is perhaps TRBD2 (7 bases). Trimming left V 0 bases short and J 2 bases short, with 18 bases between. Germline CDR1 is SGDLS and CDR2 is YYNGEE. The CDR3 is 18 residues long. CDR3 in DNA: TGTGCCAGCAGCGTAGGTGAGGGGGGGCTCAGGCCCTACAATGAGCAGTTCTTC. Residues: CASSVGEGGLRPYNEQFF.

This chain uses TRBV10-3 with TRBJ2-7, with D maybe TRBD2 (6 bases). CDR3 size: 16 residues. V lost 9 bases to trimming and J lost 2 bases, with 23 bases between them. Germline CDR1 ENHRY, CDR2 SYGVKD. CDR3 amino acids: CAIRGVNGTGTYEQYF. As DNA, the CDR3 is TGTGCCATTAGGGGCGTCAACGGGACTGGAACCTACGAGCAGTACTTC.

The gene calls are TRBV6-5 and TRBJ2-7; 8 bases align to TRBD2. The ends lost 5 bases at V and 5 bases at J; junction bases unmatched: 8. The germline V gene has CDR1 MNHEY and CDR2 SVGAGI. This CDR3 has 14 amino acids. The CDR3 here is CASSTAGGNDEQYF. CDR3 nucleotides: TGTGCCAGCAGTACCGCGGGGGGAAACGACGAGCAGTACTTC.

This chain joins TRBV19 and TRBJ1-1; D remains unclear. V was clipped by 7 bases and J by 0 bases, with 12 bases between them. This CDR3 region has 14 residues. The germline CDR1 and CDR2 sequences are LNHDA and SQIVND (reference sequence). CDR3 protein: CASKSNSLNTEAFF. The CDR3 DNA follows: TGTGCCAGTAAGTCCAACAGTTTGAACACTGAAGCTTTCTTT.

The chain recombines TRBV18 with TRBJ2-1; tentative D call: TRBD2 (6 bases). V lost 6 bases and J lost 4, with 16 bases in between. Per the germline V gene, CDR1 is KGHSH and CDR2 is LQKENI. CDR3 length: 15 residues. CDR3 loop: CASSHRDLLYNEQFF. Here the CDR3 DNA reads TGTGCCAGCTCCCACCGGGACTTACTATACAATGAGCAGTTCTTC.

This clone was counted a few times. The chain links TRBV14 to TRBJ2-1; D perhaps matches TRBD2 (6 bases). CDR1 and CDR2 (germline): SGHDN, FVKESK. V lost 5 bases to trimming and J lost 0 bases, with 11 bases between them. This CDR3 is 15 amino acids long. The CDR3 nucleotides read TGTGCCAGCAGCGGTTGGACTATCTCCTACAATGAGCAGTTCTTC. The encoded protein is CASSGWTISYNEQFF.

The sample holds a few counts of this clone. The rearrangement uses TRBV9 and TRBJ1-1; perhaps TRBD1 as D (6 bases). The germline CDR1 and CDR2 sequences are SGDLS and YYNGEE. V was shortened by 0 bases and J by 3 bases, with 6 bases between the two germline ends. This CDR3 contains 13 residues. CDR3 amino acids: CASSVDRDTEAFF. CDR3 sequence (DNA): TGTGCCAGCAGCGTAGACAGGGACACTGAAGCTTTCTTT.

The chain combines TRBV5-1 with TRBJ1-2, with D possibly matching TRBD1 (5 bases). The V gene lost 0 bases and the J gene lost 5 bases, with 11 bases spanning the gap. CDR3 length: 14 residues. The germline CDR1 and CDR2 sequences are SGHRS and YFSETQ. The CDR3 DNA sequence: TGCGCCAGCAGCTTGGATCAGGGTTGGTATGGCTACACCTTC. It translates to CASSLDQGWYGYTF.

The V call is TRBV6-5, the J call TRBJ1-2; D gene ambiguous. The CDR3 loop spans 14 amino acids. With 3 bases removed from V and 3 bases from J, the gap between germline ends came to 11 bases. Per germline, CDR1 MNHEY and CDR2 SVGAGI. The CDR3 coding sequence is TGTGCCAGCAGTTATACGCGTTCGGACTATGGCTACACCTTC. Its protein product is CASSYTRSDYGYTF.

The rearrangement links TRBV19 to TRBJ2-1; D perhaps matches TRBD2 (6 bases). V lost 5 bases and J 0 bases, leaving 11 bases between the germline ends. This CDR3 contains 15 residues. Germline V CDR1 and CDR2: LNHDA, SQIVND (reference sequence). CDR3 region: CASSSGGSSYNEQFF. DNA of the CDR3: TGTGCCAGTAGTTCCGGGGGAAGCTCCTACAATGAGCAGTTCTTC. The variable domain in full, with the rest retrieved from reference TRBV19 and TRBJ2-1, is DGGITQSPKYLFRKEGQNVTLSCEQNLNHDAMYWYRQDPGQGLRLIYYSQIVNDFQKGDIAEGYSVSREKKESFPLTVTSAQKNPTAFYLCASSSGGSSYNEQFFGPGTRLTVL.

This chain joins TRBV2 and TRBJ2-2, with D maybe TRBD2 (6 bases). The CDR3 runs to 17 residues. In germline, CDR1 is SNHLY, CDR2 FYNNEI. V was shortened by 2 bases and J by 0 bases, with 13 bases between the two germline ends. The DNA for the CDR3 is TGTGCCAGCAGTGAAATGGCGGGACGAACGAACACCGGGGAGCTGTTTTTT. It encodes CASSEMAGRTNTGELFF.